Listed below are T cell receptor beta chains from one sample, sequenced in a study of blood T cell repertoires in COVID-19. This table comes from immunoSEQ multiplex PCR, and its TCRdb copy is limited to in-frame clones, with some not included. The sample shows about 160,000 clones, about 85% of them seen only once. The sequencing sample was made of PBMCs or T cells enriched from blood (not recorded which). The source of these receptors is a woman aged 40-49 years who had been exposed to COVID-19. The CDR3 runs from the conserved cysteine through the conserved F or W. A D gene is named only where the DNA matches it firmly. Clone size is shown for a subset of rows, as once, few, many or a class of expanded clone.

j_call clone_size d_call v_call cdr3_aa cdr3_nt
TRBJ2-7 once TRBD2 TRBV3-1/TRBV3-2 CASSWTSRSSEQYF TGTGCCAGCAGCTGGACTAGCAGGTCGTCGGAGCAGTACTTC
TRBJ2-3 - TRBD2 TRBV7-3 CASSLNGGKHADTQYF TGTGCCAGCAGCTTAAACGGGGGGAAACACGCAGATACGCAGTATTTT
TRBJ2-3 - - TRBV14 CASSGDLPLSTDTQYF TGTGCCAGCAGCGGAGACCTCCCCCTAAGCACAGATACGCAGTATTTT
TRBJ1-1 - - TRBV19 CASSYTGEAFF TGTGCCAGTAGTTACACAGGGGAAGCTTTCTTT
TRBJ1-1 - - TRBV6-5 CASSQNRVTEAFF TGTGCCAGCAGTCAAAACAGGGTAACTGAAGCTTTCTTT
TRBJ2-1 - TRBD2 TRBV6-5 CASSWAGTSGRYEQFF TGTGCCAGCAGTTGGGCCGGGACTAGCGGGAGATATGAGCAGTTCTTC
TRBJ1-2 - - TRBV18 CASRPGQTAHGYTF TGTGCCAGCCGTCCGGGACAAACGGCCCATGGCTACACCTTC
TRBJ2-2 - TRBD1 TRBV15 CATDQGDTGELFF TGTGCCACCGATCAGGGGGACACCGGGGAGCTGTTTTTT
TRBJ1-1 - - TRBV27 CASSLSGGTEAFF TGTGCCAGCAGTTTATCGGGGGGCACTGAAGCTTTCTTT
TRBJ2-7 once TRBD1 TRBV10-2 CASSDLGTGNEQYF TGCGCCAGCAGTGACCTCGGGACAGGGAACGAGCAGTACTTC
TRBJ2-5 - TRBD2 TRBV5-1 CASSPRLAGQETQYF TGCGCCAGCAGCCCCCGACTAGCGGGCCAAGAGACCCAGTACTTC
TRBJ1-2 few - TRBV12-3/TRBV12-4 CAKSSEGGGYTF TGTGCCAAAAGTTCGGAGGGAGGCGGCTACACCTTC
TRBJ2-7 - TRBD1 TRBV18 CASSPGTGSYEQYF TGTGCCAGCTCCCCCGGGACAGGGAGCTACGAGCAGTACTTC
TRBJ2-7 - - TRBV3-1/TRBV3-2 CASSPPGGSYEQYF TGTGCCAGCAGCCCCCCTGGAGGTTCCTACGAGCAGTACTTC
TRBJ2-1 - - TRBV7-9 CASRNRQVNEQFF TGTGCCAGCAGGAACCGACAGGTGAATGAGCAGTTCTTC
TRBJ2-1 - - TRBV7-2 CASSLVAQGGLYNEQFF TGTGCCAGCAGCTTAGTCGCTCAGGGGGGTCTCTACAATGAGCAGTTCTTC
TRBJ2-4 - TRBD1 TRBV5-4 CASSFQGDIQYF TGTGCCAGCAGCTTCCAGGGGGACATTCAGTACTTC
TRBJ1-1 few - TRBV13 CASSLAGSTEAFF TGTGCCAGCAGCTTAGCAGGAAGTACTGAAGCTTTCTTT
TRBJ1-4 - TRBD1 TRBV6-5 CASSTGTGALEKLFF TGTGCCAGCAGTACCGGGACAGGGGCCTTGGAAAAACTGTTTTTT
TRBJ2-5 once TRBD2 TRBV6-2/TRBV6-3 CASSPIAGSDQETQYF TGTGCCAGCAGCCCTATAGCGGGGAGCGATCAAGAGACCCAGTACTTC
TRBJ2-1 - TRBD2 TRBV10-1 CASSESLPRGNEQFF TGCGCCAGCAGTGAGTCCCTCCCGCGGGGGAATGAGCAGTTCTTC
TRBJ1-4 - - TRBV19 CASSIFAGGEKLFF TGTGCCAGTAGTATATTCGCGGGAGGGGAAAAACTGTTTTTT
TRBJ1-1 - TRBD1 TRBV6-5 CASSSGTGGVWTEAFF TGTGCCAGCAGTTCCGGGACAGGGGGCGTGTGGACTGAAGCTTTCTTT
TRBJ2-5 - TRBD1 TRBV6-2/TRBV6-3 CASRYTGGRETQYF TGTGCCAGCAGATACACAGGGGGCAGGGAGACCCAGTACTTC
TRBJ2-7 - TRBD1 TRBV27 CASSTGAYEQYF TGTGCCAGCAGCACAGGGGCCTACGAGCAGTACTTC
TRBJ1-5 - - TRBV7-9 CASSVNSNQPQHF TGTGCCAGCAGCGTTAATAGCAATCAGCCCCAGCATTTT
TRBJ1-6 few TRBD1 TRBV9 CASRGGTAGNSPLHF TGTGCCAGCAGAGGAGGGACAGCTGGTAATTCACCCCTCCACTTT
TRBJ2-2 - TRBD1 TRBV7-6 CASSSDRGNTGELFF TGTGCCAGCAGCTCTGACAGGGGGAACACCGGGGAGCTGTTTTTT
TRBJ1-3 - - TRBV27 CASGPGLQGNTIYF TGTGCCAGCGGACCGGGACTCCAGGGAAACACCATATATTTT
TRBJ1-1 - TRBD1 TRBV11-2 CASSPQGPEAFF TGTGCCAGCAGCCCACAGGGGCCCGAAGCTTTCTTT
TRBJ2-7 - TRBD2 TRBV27 CASSLLAGGPYEQYF TGTGCCAGCAGTCTACTAGCGGGAGGGCCTTACGAGCAGTACTTC
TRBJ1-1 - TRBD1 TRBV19 CASSIPGQGKAEAFF TGTGCCAGTAGTATCCCGGGACAGGGGAAAGCTGAAGCTTTCTTT
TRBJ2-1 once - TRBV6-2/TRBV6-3 CASSSFGGNNEQFF TGTGCCAGCAGTTCCTTTGGGGGGAACAATGAGCAGTTCTTC
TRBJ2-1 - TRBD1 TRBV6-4 CASSDVGTGLDEQFF TGTGCCAGCAGTGACGTTGGGACAGGGCTCGATGAGCAGTTCTTC
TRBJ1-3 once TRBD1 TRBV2 CASRDRGQTGNTIYF TGTGCCAGCAGGGACCGGGGACAGACTGGAAACACCATATATTTT
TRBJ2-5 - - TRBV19 CASRDTRQETQYF TGTGCCAGCAGGGACACCCGCCAAGAGACCCAGTACTTC